The following is a TCR beta chain sequence with its context. Assay: immunoSEQ multiplex PCR; the TCRdb copy retains only in-frame clones and omits some. The sample carries over 950,000 clones, about 80% recorded once. This entry belongs to a study of shared clonotypes between healthy human individuals. The receptor was derived from a man in his late teens or twenties in good health. Some clones in this sample may be carry-over from other donors' samples. Sequenced input: memory CD4+ T cells from PBMCs. Specified subset: CD45RA-negative fraction.

The CDR3 protein is CASRVQYGYTF. The CDR3 coding sequence is TGTGCCAGCAGGGTCCAATATGGCTACACCTTC. The chain uses TRBV28 and TRBJ1-2; D gene unclear. Trimming stripped 6 bases from V and 5 bases from J, with 7 bases between. The CDR3 contains 11 residues. Germline CDR1 is MDHEN and CDR2 is SYDVKM.